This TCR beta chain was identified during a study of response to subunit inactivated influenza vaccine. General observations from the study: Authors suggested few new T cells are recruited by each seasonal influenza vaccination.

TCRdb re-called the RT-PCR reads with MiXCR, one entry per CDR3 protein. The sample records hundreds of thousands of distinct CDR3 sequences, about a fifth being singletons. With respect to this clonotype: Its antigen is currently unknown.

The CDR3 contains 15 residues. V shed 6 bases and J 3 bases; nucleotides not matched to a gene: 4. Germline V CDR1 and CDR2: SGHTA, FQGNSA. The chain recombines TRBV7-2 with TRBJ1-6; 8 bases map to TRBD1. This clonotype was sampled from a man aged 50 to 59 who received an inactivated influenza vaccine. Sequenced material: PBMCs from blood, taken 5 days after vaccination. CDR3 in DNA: TGTGCCAGCAGGATAACAGGGGGCTATAATTCACCCCTCCACTTT. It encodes CASRITGGYNSPLHF.